A selection of T cell receptor beta chains follows, all from one sample in a study of T cell repertoires in cytomegalovirus infection. One entry per CDR3 protein results from TCRdb running MiXCR on the reads. The table lists around 530,000 distinct CDR3 sequences, 16% of them singletons. What was sequenced was CD8+ T cells from PBMCs. The receptors shown here come from a human donor in good health (CMV status not recorded). Some clones in this sample may be carry-over from other donors' samples. Each CDR3 is given with its conserved first and last residue. D genes are given only for firm matches. Expanded clones are given a class, and other clones once, few, many or no size at all.

D	V	J	size	CDR3	DNA
NA	TRBV7-3	TRBJ1-3	many	CASSAGRVNTIYF	TGTGCCAGCAGCGCCGGGCGGGTAAACACCATATATTTT
NA	TRBV30	TRBJ1-3	few	CAWSELNRRNTIYF	TGTGCCTGGAGTGAATTGAATCGTAGAAACACCATATATTTT
NA	TRBV19	TRBJ2-7	many	CASSTAGRGDDEQYF	TGTGCCAGTAGTACCGCGGGACGCGGCGACGACGAGCAGTACTTC
NA	TRBV9	TRBJ2-1	many	CASSVGVEQFF	TGTGCCAGCAGCGTAGGCGTGGAGCAGTTCTTC
NA	TRBV11-2	TRBJ2-5	many	CASSNRGVRETQYF	TGTGCCAGCAGCAATCGAGGGGTCCGGGAGACCCAGTACTTC
NA	TRBV5-1	TRBJ1-5	few	CASSLGGQYNQPQHF	TGCGCCAGCAGCTTGGGTGGTCAGTACAATCAGCCCCAGCATTTT
NA	TRBV7-8	TRBJ2-5	many	CASSLVKGSKLETQYF	TGTGCCAGCAGCTTAGTAAAGGGTAGTAAGTTAGAGACCCAGTACTTC
NA	TRBV24-1	TRBJ2-1	many	CATSPATGSSYNEQFF	TGTGCCACCAGCCCCGCGACAGGAAGCTCCTACAATGAGCAGTTCTTC
NA	TRBV12-3/TRBV12-4	TRBJ2-3	many	CASSLAADTTDTQYF	TGTGCCAGCAGTTTAGCTGCCGACACCACAGATACGCAGTATTTT
NA	TRBV10-3	TRBJ1-4	NA	CAISVREGTNEKLFF	TGTGCCATCAGTGTGAGGGAAGGAACTAATGAAAAACTGTTTTTT
TRBD2	TRBV27	TRBJ2-5	NA	CASTPSGSGETQYF	TGTGCCAGCACCCCTAGCGGGAGCGGAGAGACCCAGTACTTC
NA	TRBV9	TRBJ2-5	NA	CASSVVPQETQYF	TGTGCCAGCAGCGTAGTCCCCCAAGAGACCCAGTACTTC
TRBD1	TRBV11-2	TRBJ1-6	many	CASSLLQGGNSPLHF	TGTGCCAGCAGCTTATTACAGGGGGGTAATTCACCCCTCCACTTT
NA	TRBV4-2	TRBJ2-7	NA	CASSQARGGGVYEQYF	TGTGCCAGCAGCCAAGCAAGGGGGGGGGGGGTCTACGAGCAGTACTTC
NA	TRBV7-2	TRBJ2-7	many	CASSLKGREQYF	TGTGCCAGCAGCTTAAAGGGGCGCGAGCAGTACTTC
TRBD1	TRBV27	TRBJ2-2	few	CASSPRQGRRTGELFF	TGTGCCAGCAGTCCCCGACAGGGAAGGAGGACCGGGGAGCTGTTTTTT
NA	TRBV13	TRBJ2-1	NA	CASSARGHNNEQFF	TGTGCCAGCAGCGCCAGGGGCCACAACAATGAGCAGTTCTTC
NA	TRBV7-9	TRBJ1-4	NA	CASSPRLNEKLFF	TGTGCCAGCAGCCCGCGGCTTAATGAAAAACTGTTTTTT
NA	TRBV5-1	TRBJ1-5	few	CASEGVVHSNQPQHF	TGCGCCAGCGAGGGGGTCGTGCATAGCAATCAGCCCCAGCATTTT
TRBD2	TRBV7-9	TRBJ2-5	many	CASSPSGGEETQYF	TGTGCCAGCAGCCCTAGCGGGGGAGAAGAGACCCAGTACTTC
TRBD1	TRBV27	TRBJ2-1	many	CASSLAGGSSYNEQFF	TGTGCCAGCAGCTTAGCAGGGGGTAGCTCCTACAATGAGCAGTTCTTC
NA	TRBV5-4	TRBJ2-7	NA	CASSLAHLPYEQYF	TGTGCCAGCAGCTTGGCTCACTTACCCTACGAGCAGTACTTC
TRBD2	TRBV11-3	TRBJ2-1	NA	CASSGGGVPPGNEQFF	TGTGCCAGCAGCGGCGGGGGGGTCCCTCCGGGCAATGAGCAGTTCTTC
TRBD1	TRBV28	TRBJ2-1	NA	CASSVQGARLGEQFF	TGTGCCAGCAGTGTACAGGGGGCGCGACTGGGTGAGCAGTTCTTC
NA	TRBV29-1	TRBJ1-4	many	CSVVGEGKLFF	TGCAGCGTTGTCGGGGAAGGAAAACTGTTTTTT
TRBD1	TRBV7-9	TRBJ1-3	NA	CASSAGQLSGNTIYF	TGTGCCAGCAGCGCGGGACAGCTCTCTGGAAACACCATATATTTT
TRBD1	TRBV7-9	TRBJ2-1	many	CASSFQGVNEQFF	TGTGCCAGCAGTTTCCAGGGGGTCAATGAGCAGTTCTTC
NA	TRBV29-1	TRBJ1-2	NA	CSVGGGQQDYTF	TGCAGCGTTGGCGGAGGGCAACAAGACTACACCTTC
NA	TRBV12-3/TRBV12-4	TRBJ1-1	many	CASSFLIGTTEAFF	TGTGCCAGCAGTTTCCTAATAGGGACCACTGAAGCTTTCTTT
TRBD1	TRBV30	TRBJ1-5	NA	CAWGTGAIPISNQPQHF	TGTGCCTGGGGGACAGGGGCTATACCTATCAGCAATCAGCCCCAGCATTTT
NA	TRBV25-1	TRBJ1-5	NA	CASSEGGGIPFNQPQHF	TGTGCCAGCAGTGAGGGGGGGGGGATTCCCTTCAATCAGCCCCAGCATTTT
TRBD2	TRBV11-1	TRBJ2-1	many	CASSVTSGKGEQFF	TGTGCCAGCAGCGTGACTAGCGGGAAGGGTGAGCAGTTCTTC
TRBD1	TRBV7-9	TRBJ1-1	few	CASSLGQGDLHTEAFF	TGTGCCAGCAGCCTAGGACAGGGGGACCTCCACACTGAAGCTTTCTTT
TRBD1	TRBV20-1	TRBJ2-7	few	CSARVRDSSSYEQYF	TGCAGTGCTAGAGTTCGGGACAGTAGCTCCTACGAGCAGTACTTC
NA	TRBV7-2	TRBJ2-6	many	CASSLRADGANVLTF	TGTGCCAGCAGCTTAAGAGCGGACGGGGCCAACGTCCTGACTTTC
TRBD1	TRBV28	TRBJ2-3	many	CASSPRTGASTDTQYF	TGTGCCAGCAGTCCTAGGACAGGAGCTAGCACAGATACGCAGTATTTT
NA	TRBV28	TRBJ1-3	many	CASSLYPEEGNTIYF	TGTGCCAGCAGTTTATATCCGGAGGAGGGAAACACCATATATTTT
TRBD1	TRBV4-1	TRBJ1-4	few	CASSRLGQGRYENEKLFF	TGCGCCAGCAGCCGATTAGGACAGGGGCGATACGAGAATGAAAAACTGTTTTTT
TRBD1	TRBV27	TRBJ1-4	few	CASSLTGVTEKLFF	TGTGCCAGCAGTTTAACAGGGGTCACTGAAAAACTGTTTTTT
TRBD2	TRBV12-3/TRBV12-4	TRBJ2-1	many	CASSPDLTSGRVGEQFF	TGTGCCAGCAGTCCTGACCTGACTAGCGGGAGAGTAGGAGAGCAGTTCTTC
TRBD1	TRBV2	TRBJ2-7	NA	CASPGTGVGDEQYF	TGTGCCAGCCCCGGGACAGGGGTGGGGGACGAGCAGTACTTC
TRBD1	TRBV7-3	TRBJ1-1	many	CASSTTGGNTEAFF	TGTGCCAGCAGCACGACAGGGGGGAACACTGAAGCTTTCTTT
TRBD2	TRBV19	TRBJ2-1	few	CASSMGLASNNEQFF	TGTGCCAGTAGTATGGGACTAGCGAGCAACAATGAGCAGTTCTTC
NA	TRBV5-1	TRBJ1-4	few	CASSLERLNEKLFF	TGCGCCAGCAGCTTGGAACGGCTTAATGAAAAACTGTTTTTT
NA	TRBV7-3	TRBJ2-5	few	CASSLTLTVWYF	TGTGCCAGCAGCTTAACGCTGACAGTCTGGTACTTC
TRBD2	TRBV2	TRBJ2-7	many	CASSESAGVSYEQYF	TGTGCCAGCAGTGAATCTGCGGGGGTCTCCTACGAGCAGTACTTC
NA	TRBV28	TRBJ2-1	many	CASSSPRQPFFNEQFF	TGTGCCAGCAGTTCCCCCAGACAGCCGTTTTTTAATGAGCAGTTCTTC
NA	TRBV20-1	TRBJ2-1	few	CSALKTRPYNEQFF	TGCAGTGCCCTGAAGACTAGACCCTACAATGAGCAGTTCTTC
TRBD2	TRBV7-2	TRBJ2-7	many	CASSLEPGGGYEQYF	TGTGCCAGCAGCTTAGAACCGGGAGGAGGATACGAGCAGTACTTC
NA	TRBV20-1	TRBJ2-7	few	CSARDWDGRLDEQYF	TGCAGTGCTAGAGATTGGGACGGCCGTTTGGACGAGCAGTACTTC
NA	TRBV27	TRBJ1-1	NA	CASSFAANTEAFF	TGTGCCAGCAGTTTCGCTGCGAACACTGAAGCTTTCTTT
NA	TRBV20-1	TRBJ1-4	many	CSARDLSGANEKLFF	TGCAGTGCTAGAGATCTGTCTGGCGCTAATGAAAAACTGTTTTTT
TRBD1	TRBV11-2	TRBJ2-2	many	CASSLDLGTGLGELFF	TGTGCCAGCAGCTTAGATCTCGGGACAGGGCTCGGGGAGCTGTTTTTT